This TCR beta chain stems from a study of vaccination and CD4 T cells after COVID-19. Germline CDR1 DFQATT, CDR2 SNEGSKA (reference sequence). The CDR3 covers 15 residues. The V end lost 3 bases, the J end lost 3 bases, and 17 bases lay between the germline ends. This clonotype has just a few counts. Its antigen is still unknown. Indicated treatment: approximately 9-day PBMC culture with coronavirus spike peptide pools or control peptides (ViraFEST assay). Each well received 2.1 million or so PBMCs, cultured with approximately 10 IU/ml IL-2 and approximately 10 ug/ml peptide pools. Cultured CD4+ T cell DNA was sequenced using the Oncomine TCR Beta short-read assay. From the PCR reads, TCRdb called clonotypes with MiXCR, one entry per CDR3 protein. The sample carries around 2,400 distinct CDR3 sequences, around 30% recorded once.

The sequence was collected from a human donor who had recovered from COVID-19. The source was CD4+ T cells from blood, cultured in vitro, collected after SARS-CoV-2 vaccination. This chain joins TRBV20-1 and TRBJ1-2, with D tentatively TRBD1 (5 bases). CDR3 nucleotide sequence: TGCAGTGCTAGGTCGACAGTACAGCCCCACTATGGCTACACCTTC. Translation: CSARSTVQPHYGYTF.